This T cell receptor beta chain appears in the sequencing data of a study of T-cell reconstitution after alpha-beta-depleted transplantation in children. Molecular barcoding with unique molecular identifiers was used for the TCRbeta library. TCRdb itself ran the PCR reads through MiXCR, one entry per CDR3 protein. The sample shows around 250,000 distinct CDR3 sequences, approximately 8.9% of them seen only once. This clonotype was observed at least ten times. The antigen is unknown. Study-wide points: A year had passed since transplant, and T-cell counts and diversity by then came mostly from newly produced T cells. Surviving recipient T cells and intrathymic progenitors accounted for some patients' high TCRbeta diversity at day 60.

Germline lookup yields CDR1 DFQATT and CDR2 SNEGSKA (reference sequence). The CDR3 is 15 amino acids. The V gene end was trimmed by 5 bases and the J gene end by 6 bases; junction bases not matched to a gene: 6. This sequence originates from a male patient aged 5 to 17 who had a stem cell transplant for acute lymphoblastic leukemia, so the T cells may come from the graft donor. This chain connects TRBV20-1 to TRBJ2-1; 14 bases are shared with TRBD2. The sample consisted of PBMCs, mostly from graft donor cells, taken 180 days after TCRalphabeta/CD19-depleted stem cell transplant. DNA of the CDR3: TGCAGTGCTTCCAAGACTAGCGGGAGGGGCAATGAGCAGTTCTTC. Protein: CSASKTSGRGNEQFF.